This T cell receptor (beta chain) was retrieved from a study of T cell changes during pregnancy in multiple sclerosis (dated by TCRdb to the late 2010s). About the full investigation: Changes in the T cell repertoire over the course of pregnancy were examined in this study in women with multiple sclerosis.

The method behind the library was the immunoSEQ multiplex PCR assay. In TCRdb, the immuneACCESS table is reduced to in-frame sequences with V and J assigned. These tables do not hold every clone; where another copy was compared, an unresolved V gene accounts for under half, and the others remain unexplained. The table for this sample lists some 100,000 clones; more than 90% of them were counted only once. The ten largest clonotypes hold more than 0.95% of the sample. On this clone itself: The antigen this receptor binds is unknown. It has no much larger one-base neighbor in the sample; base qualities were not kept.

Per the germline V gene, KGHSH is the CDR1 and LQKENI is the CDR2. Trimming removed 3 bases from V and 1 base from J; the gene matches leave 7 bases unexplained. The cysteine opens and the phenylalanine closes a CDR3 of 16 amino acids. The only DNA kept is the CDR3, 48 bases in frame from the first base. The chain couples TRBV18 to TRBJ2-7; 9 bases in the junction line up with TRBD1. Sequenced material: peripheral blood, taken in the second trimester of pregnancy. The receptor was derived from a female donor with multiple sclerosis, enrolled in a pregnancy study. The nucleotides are TGTGCCAGCTCACCTTTCCCGGGACAGGGATCCTACGAGCAGTACTTC. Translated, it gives CASSPFPGQGSYEQYF. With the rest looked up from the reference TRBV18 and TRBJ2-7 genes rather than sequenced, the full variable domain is NAGVMQNPRHLVRRRGQEARLRCSPMKGHSHVYWYRQLPEEGLKFMVYLQKENIIDESGMPKERFSAEFPKEGPSILRIQQVVRGDSAAYFCASSPFPGQGSYEQYFGPGTRLTVT.